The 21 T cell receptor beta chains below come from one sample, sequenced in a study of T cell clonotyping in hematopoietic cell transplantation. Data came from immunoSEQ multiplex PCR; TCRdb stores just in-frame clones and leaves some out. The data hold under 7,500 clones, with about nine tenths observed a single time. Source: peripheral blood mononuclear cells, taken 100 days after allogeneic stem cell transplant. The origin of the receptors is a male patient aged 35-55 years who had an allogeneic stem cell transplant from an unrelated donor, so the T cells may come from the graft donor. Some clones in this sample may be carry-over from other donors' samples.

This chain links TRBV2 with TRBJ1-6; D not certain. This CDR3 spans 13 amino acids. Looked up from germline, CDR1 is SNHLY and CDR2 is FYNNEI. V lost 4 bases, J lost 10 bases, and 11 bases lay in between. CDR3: CASSGLEPSPLHF. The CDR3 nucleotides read TGTGCCAGCAGTGGTCTGGAGCCCTCACCCCTCCACTTT.

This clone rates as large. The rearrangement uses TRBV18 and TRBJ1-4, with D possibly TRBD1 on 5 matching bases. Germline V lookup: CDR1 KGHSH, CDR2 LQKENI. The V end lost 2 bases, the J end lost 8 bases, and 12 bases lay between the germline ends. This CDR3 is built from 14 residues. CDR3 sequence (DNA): TGTGCCAGCTCACCATTCTGGACACTAGAAAAACTGTTTTTT. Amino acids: CASSPFWTLEKLFF. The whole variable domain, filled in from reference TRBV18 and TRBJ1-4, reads NAGVMQNPRHLVRRRGQEARLRCSPMKGHSHVYWYRQLPEEGLKFMVYLQKENIIDESGMPKERFSAEFPKEGPSILRIQQVVRGDSAAYFCASSPFWTLEKLFFGSGTQLSVL.

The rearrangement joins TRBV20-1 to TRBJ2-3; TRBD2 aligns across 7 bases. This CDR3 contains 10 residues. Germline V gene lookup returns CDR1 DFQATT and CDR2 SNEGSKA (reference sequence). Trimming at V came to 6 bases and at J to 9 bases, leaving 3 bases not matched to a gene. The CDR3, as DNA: TGCAGTGCGGGGGGGGGAACGCAGTATTTT. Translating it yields CSAGGGTQYF.

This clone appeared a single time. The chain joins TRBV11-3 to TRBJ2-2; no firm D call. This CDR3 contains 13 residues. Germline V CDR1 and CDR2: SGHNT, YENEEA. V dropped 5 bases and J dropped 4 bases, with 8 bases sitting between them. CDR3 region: CASSALTTGELFF. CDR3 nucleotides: TGTGCCAGCAGCGCCCTTACCACCGGGGAGCTGTTTTTT.

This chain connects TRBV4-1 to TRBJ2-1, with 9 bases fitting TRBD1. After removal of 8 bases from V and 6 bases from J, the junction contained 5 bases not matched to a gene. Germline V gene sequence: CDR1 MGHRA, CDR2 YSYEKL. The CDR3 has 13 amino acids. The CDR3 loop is CASAGQGLNEQFF. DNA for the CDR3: TGCGCCAGCGCGGGACAGGGACTCAATGAGCAGTTCTTC.

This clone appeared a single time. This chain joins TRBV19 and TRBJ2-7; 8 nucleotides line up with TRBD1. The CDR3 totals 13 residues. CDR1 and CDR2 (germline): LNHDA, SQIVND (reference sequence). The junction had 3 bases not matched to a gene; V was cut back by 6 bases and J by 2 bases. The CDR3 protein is CASRRTGPYEQYF. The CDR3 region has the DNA TGTGCCAGTAGACGGACAGGGCCCTACGAGCAGTACTTC.

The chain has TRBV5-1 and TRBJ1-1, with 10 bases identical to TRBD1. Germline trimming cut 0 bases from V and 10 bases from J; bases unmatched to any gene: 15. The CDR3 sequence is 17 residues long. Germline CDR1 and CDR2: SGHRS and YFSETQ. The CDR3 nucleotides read TGCGCCAGCAGCTTGGAGACAGGGGGCCCTAACCGGGATGGAGCTTTCTTT. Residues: CASSLETGGPNRDGAFF.

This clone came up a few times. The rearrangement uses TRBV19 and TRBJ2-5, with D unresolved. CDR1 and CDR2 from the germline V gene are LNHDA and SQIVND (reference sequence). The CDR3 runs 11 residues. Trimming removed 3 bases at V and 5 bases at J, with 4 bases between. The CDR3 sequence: CASSIEETQYF. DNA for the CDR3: TGTGCCAGTAGTATCGAGGAGACCCAGTACTTC. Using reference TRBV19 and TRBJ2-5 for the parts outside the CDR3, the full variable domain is DGGITQSPKYLFRKEGQNVTLSCEQNLNHDAMYWYRQDPGQGLRLIYYSQIVNDFQKGDIAEGYSVSREKKESFPLTVTSAQKNPTAFYLCASSIEETQYFGPGTRLLVL.

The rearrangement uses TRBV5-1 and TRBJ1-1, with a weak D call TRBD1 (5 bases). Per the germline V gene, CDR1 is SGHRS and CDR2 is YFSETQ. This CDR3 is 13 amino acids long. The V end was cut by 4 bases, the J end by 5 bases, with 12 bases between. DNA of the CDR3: TGCGCCAGCAGCCTGGGGGTTGAGACTGAAGCTTTCTTT. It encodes CASSLGVETEAFF.

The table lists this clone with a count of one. In nucleotides, the CDR3 is TGTGCCAGCAGTGACACTCCACAGGGGTTAGGTGGCTACACCTTC. Protein sequence: CASSDTPQGLGGYTF. V is TRBV6-4 and J is TRBJ1-2; 7 bases are shared with TRBD1. The germline V gene has CDR1 MRHNA and CDR2 SNTAGT. V lost 2 bases and J lost 7; bases outside the gene matches: 10. This CDR3 is 15 amino acids long.

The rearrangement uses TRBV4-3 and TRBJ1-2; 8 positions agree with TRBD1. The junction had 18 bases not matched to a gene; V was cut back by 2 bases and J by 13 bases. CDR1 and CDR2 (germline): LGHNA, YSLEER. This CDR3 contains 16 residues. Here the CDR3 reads CASSQNPTGTGSLGTF. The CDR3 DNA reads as TGCGCCAGCAGCCAAAACCCGACCGGGACAGGAAGCCTCGGCACCTTC.

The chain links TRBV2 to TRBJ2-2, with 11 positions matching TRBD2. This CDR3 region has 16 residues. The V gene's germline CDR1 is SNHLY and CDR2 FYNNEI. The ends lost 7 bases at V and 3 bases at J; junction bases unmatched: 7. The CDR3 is CASTFSGGADTGELFF. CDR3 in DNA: TGTGCCAGCACTTTTAGCGGGGGGGCCGACACCGGGGAGCTGTTTTTT.

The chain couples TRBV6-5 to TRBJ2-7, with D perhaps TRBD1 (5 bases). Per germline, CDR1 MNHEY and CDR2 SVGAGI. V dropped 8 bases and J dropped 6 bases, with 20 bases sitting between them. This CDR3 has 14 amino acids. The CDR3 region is CASSNQGVVGEQYF. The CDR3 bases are TGTGCCAGCTCAAATCAGGGTGTAGTTGGCGAGCAGTACTTC.

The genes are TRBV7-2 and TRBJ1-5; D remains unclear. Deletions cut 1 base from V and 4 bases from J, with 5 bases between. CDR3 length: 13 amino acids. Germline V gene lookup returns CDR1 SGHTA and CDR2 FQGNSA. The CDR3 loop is CASSLGKNQPQHF. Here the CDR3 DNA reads TGTGCCAGCAGCTTAGGCAAGAATCAGCCCCAGCATTTT.

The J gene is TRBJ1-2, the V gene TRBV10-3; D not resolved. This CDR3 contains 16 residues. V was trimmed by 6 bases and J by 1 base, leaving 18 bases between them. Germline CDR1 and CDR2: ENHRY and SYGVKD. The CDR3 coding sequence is TGTGCCATCAGGGACCAAAAGACTTTAAGTAACTATGGCTACACCTTC. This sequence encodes CAIRDQKTLSNYGYTF.

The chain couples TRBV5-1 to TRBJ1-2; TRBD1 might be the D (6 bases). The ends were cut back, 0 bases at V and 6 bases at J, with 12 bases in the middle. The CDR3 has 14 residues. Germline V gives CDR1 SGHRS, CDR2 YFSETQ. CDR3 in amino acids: CASSLEGRGNGYTF. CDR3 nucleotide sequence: TGCGCCAGCAGCTTGGAAGGCAGGGGTAATGGCTACACCTTC.

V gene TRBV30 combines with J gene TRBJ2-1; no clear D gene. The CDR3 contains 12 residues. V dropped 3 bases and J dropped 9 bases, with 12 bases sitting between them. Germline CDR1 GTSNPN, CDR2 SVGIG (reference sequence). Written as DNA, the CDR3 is TGTGCCTGGAGCCTGTGGACCGGTGAGCAGTTCTTC. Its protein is CAWSLWTGEQFF.

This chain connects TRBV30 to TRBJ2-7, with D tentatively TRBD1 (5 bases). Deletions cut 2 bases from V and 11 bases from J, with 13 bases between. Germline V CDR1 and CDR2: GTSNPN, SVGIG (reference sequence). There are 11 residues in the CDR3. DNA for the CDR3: TGTGCCTGGAGTAGGGGCGGTGGGGAGTACTTC. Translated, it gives CAWSRGGGEYF.

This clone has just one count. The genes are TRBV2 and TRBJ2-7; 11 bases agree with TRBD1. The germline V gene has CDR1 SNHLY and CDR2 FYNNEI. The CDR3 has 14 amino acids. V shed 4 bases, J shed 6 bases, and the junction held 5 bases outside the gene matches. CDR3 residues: CASSGGQGAGEQYF. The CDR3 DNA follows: TGTGCCAGCAGTGGCGGACAGGGGGCTGGCGAGCAGTACTTC. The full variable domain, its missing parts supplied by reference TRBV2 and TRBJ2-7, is EPEVTQTPSHQVTQMGQEVILRCVPISNHLYFYWYRQILGQKVEFLVSFYNNEISEKSEIFDDQFSVERPDGSNFTLKIRSTKLEDSAMYFCASSGGQGAGEQYFGPGTRLTVT.

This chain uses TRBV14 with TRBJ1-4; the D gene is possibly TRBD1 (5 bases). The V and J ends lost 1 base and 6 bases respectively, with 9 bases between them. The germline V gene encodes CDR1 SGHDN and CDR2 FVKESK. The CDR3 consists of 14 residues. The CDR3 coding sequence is TGTGCCAGCAGCCAAGCAGGGTTGGATGAAAAACTGTTTTTT. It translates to CASSQAGLDEKLFF.

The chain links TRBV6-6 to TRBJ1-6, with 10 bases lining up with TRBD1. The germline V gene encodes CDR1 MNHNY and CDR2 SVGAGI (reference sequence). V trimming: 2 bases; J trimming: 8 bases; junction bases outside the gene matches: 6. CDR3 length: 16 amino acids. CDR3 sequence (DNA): TGTGCCAGCAGTTACGCTTCCGGGACAGGGGATTCACCCCTCCACTTT. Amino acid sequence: CASSYASGTGDSPLHF.